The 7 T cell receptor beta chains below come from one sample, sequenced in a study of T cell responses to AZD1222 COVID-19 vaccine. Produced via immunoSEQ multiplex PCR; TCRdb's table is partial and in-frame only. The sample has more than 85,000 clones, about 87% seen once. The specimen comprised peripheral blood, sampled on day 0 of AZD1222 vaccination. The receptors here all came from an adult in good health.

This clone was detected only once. In DNA form, the CDR3 reads TGTGCCAGCAGCTCGGACATGGGGAACACCATATATTTT. Protein sequence: CASSSDMGNTIYF. The V and J genes are TRBV7-8 and TRBJ1-3; tentative D call: TRBD1 (5 bases). The CDR3 has 13 residues. From germline, CDR1 is SGHVS and CDR2 FQNEAQ. V lost 4 bases and J lost 7, with 11 bases in between.

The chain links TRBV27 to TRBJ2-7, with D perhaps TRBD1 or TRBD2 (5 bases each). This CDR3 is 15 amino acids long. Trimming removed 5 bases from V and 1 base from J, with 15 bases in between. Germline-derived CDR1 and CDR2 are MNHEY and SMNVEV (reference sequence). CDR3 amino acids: CASSRTRDLSYEQYF. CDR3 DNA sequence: TGTGCCAGCAGTCGGACCCGGGACCTTTCCTACGAGCAGTACTTC.

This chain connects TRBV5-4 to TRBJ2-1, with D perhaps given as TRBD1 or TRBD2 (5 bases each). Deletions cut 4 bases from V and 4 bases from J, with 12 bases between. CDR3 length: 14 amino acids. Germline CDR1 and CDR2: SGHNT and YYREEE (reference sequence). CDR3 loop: CASSLTGAYNEQFF. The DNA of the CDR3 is TGTGCCAGCAGCCTTACCGGGGCATACAATGAGCAGTTCTTC.

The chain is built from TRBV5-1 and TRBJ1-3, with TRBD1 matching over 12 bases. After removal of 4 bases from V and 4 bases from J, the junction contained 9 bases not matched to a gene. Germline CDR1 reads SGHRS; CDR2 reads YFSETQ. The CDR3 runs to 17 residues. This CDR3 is CASSPWGTGGQGNTIYF. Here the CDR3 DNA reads TGCGCCAGCAGCCCGTGGGGGACAGGGGGCCAAGGAAACACCATATATTTT.

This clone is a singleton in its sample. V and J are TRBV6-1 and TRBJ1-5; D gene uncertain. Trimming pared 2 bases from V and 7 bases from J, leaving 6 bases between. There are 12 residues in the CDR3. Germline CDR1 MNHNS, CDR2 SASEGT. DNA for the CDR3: TGTGCCAGCAGTGAATCAGTGCAGCCCCAGCATTTT. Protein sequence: CASSESVQPQHF.

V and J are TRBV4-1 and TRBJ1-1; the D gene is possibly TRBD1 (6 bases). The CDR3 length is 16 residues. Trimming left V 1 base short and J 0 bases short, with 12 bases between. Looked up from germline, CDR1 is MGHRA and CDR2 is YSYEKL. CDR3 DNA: TGCGCCAGCAGCCAAGTTACAGGGCTGGTGAACACTGAAGCTTTCTTT. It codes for CASSQVTGLVNTEAFF.

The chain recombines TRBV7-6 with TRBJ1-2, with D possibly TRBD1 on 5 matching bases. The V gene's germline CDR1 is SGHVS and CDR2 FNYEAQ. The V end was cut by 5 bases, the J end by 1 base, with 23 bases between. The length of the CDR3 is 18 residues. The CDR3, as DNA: TGTGCCAGCAGCCCGCAGGACGGCAGGGCCTACTATAACTATGGCTACACCTTC. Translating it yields CASSPQDGRAYYNYGYTF. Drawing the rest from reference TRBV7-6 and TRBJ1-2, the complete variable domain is GAGVSQSPRYKVTKRGQDVALRCDPISGHVSLYWYRQALGQGPEFLTYFNYEAQQDKSGLPNDRFSAERPEGSISTLTIQRTEQRDSAMYRCASSPQDGRAYYNYGYTFGSGTRLTVV.